These 28 T cell receptor beta chains originate from one sample sequenced in a study of OX40 agonist ivuxolimab in advanced cancers. Sequenced by immunoSEQ multiplex PCR; TCRdb stores in-frame clones only, minus some. Of approximately 98,000 clones in the sample, approximately 89% were seen once. The source material was CD4+ or CD8+ T cells sorted from blood, sampled in a trial of the OX40 agonist ivuxolimab. The receptors stem from an adult with an advanced solid tumor such as melanoma, head and neck, liver or kidney cancer.

This clone was counted a single time. The chain recombines TRBV7-2 with TRBJ2-5, with D possibly TRBD2 on 5 matching bases. The CDR3 sequence is 16 residues long. V gave up 1 base and J gave up 5 bases, with 17 bases separating them. The germline V gene has CDR1 SGHTA and CDR2 FQGNSA. This CDR3 is CASSLVLTTSGETQYF. Here the CDR3 DNA reads TGTGCCAGCAGCTTAGTTTTGACCACATCGGGGGAGACCCAGTACTTC.

The gene calls are TRBV7-9 and TRBJ2-7; a possible D gene is TRBD1 (6 bases). Germline V lookup: CDR1 SEHNR, CDR2 FQNEAQ (reference sequence). Deletions cut 5 bases from V and 4 bases from J, with 12 bases between. This CDR3 has 13 amino acids. The CDR3 spells CASSPDRIYEQYF. CDR3 DNA sequence: TGTGCCAGCAGCCCCGACAGGATTTACGAGCAGTACTTC. Combining the CDR3 with reference TRBV7-9 and TRBJ2-7 gives the whole variable domain DTGVSQNPRHKITKRGQNVTFRCDPISEHNRLYWYRQTLGQGPEFLTYFQNEAQLEKSRLLSDRFSAERPKGSFSTLEIQRTEQGDSAMYLCASSPDRIYEQYFGPGTRLTVT.

This clone was recorded only once. The rearrangement uses TRBV10-2 and TRBJ1-3, with unresolved D. Germline V gene data show CDR1 as WSHSY and CDR2 as SAAADI. Trimming took 5 bases from V and 2 from J, leaving 10 bases between them. The CDR3 runs 14 residues. This CDR3 is CASSIDTAGNTIYF. DNA for the CDR3: TGCGCCAGCAGTATCGACACGGCTGGAAACACCATATATTTT.

CDR3 region: CASSTGQGGQPQHF. The DNA for the CDR3 is TGTGCCAGTAGTACGGGACAGGGGGGGCAGCCCCAGCATTTT. The chain combines TRBV19 with TRBJ1-5; TRBD1 aligns across 11 bases. Germline lookup yields CDR1 LNHDA and CDR2 SQIVND (reference sequence). Germline trimming cut 4 bases from V and 7 bases from J; bases unmatched to any gene: 3. The CDR3 runs to 14 residues.

The gene calls are TRBV11-2 and TRBJ1-6; D is undetermined. The germline CDR1 and CDR2 sequences are SGHAT and FQNNGV. Trimming cost V 1 base and J 8 bases, with 15 bases left between them. This CDR3 spans 16 amino acids. The DNA of the CDR3 is TGTGCCAGCAGCTTAGGAGCCTTACCCGGGGATTCACCCCTCCACTTT. This codes for CASSLGALPGDSPLHF.

The chain is built from TRBV18 and TRBJ1-1, with no clear D. The CDR3 contains 15 residues. Trimming stripped 1 base from V and 0 bases from J, with 9 bases between. The germline CDR1 and CDR2 sequences are KGHSH and LQKENI. The CDR3 DNA is TGTGCCAGCTCACCACGCGAGCTCATGAACACTGAAGCTTTCTTT. Residues: CASSPRELMNTEAFF.

The chain uses TRBV10-3 and TRBJ2-5, with 7 nucleotides matching TRBD1. This CDR3 has 13 residues. Trimming removed 6 bases from V and 6 bases from J; junction bases left unmatched: 7. Germline V gene sequence: CDR1 ENHRY, CDR2 SYGVKD. The CDR3 loop is CAISADRVQTQYF. The CDR3 region has the DNA TGTGCCATCAGCGCCGACAGGGTACAGACCCAGTACTTC.

The chain uses TRBV14 and TRBJ2-3; 8 nucleotides agree with TRBD2. The V and J ends lost 2 bases and 2 bases, in that order; junction bases with no gene match: 3. Per germline, CDR1 SGHDN and CDR2 FVKESK. There are 15 residues in the CDR3. As DNA, the CDR3 is TGTGCCAGCAGCCAACTAGCGGGTAACACAGATACGCAGTATTTT. Translation: CASSQLAGNTDTQYF.

Concerning this clone: Other nucleotide sequences from this sample produce the same CDR3. The chain has TRBV18 and TRBJ2-1; D is ambiguous. Germline CDR1 reads KGHSH; CDR2 reads LQKENI. The CDR3 runs 13 residues. Trimming took 3 bases from V and 8 from J, leaving 11 bases between them. The CDR3 nucleotides read TGTGCCAGCTCACCGCGGATCTGGGATGAGCAGTTCTTC. Amino acid sequence: CASSPRIWDEQFF.

The chain combines TRBV9 with TRBJ1-5, with D possibly TRBD1 on 6 matching bases. The CDR3 runs to 15 residues. V lost 0 bases and J 5 bases, leaving 12 bases between the germline ends. Germline lookup yields CDR1 SGDLS and CDR2 YYNGEE. CDR3 sequence reads: CASSVGVDSYQPQHF. The CDR3 DNA reads as TGTGCCAGCAGCGTAGGGGTGGACAGCTATCAGCCCCAGCATTTT.

The J gene is TRBJ1-2, the V gene TRBV7-6, with D possibly TRBD1 on 6 matching bases. This CDR3 is 17 amino acids long. Germline V CDR1 and CDR2: SGHVS, FNYEAQ. V was shortened by 2 bases and J by 0 bases, with 16 bases between the two germline ends. The CDR3 sequence is CASSLLGWDTANYGYTF. In DNA form, the CDR3 reads TGTGCCAGCAGCTTATTAGGGTGGGACACTGCTAACTATGGCTACACCTTC.

As to this clone: The junction and the germline gene differ at one end; a read error may be behind it. The rearrangement uses TRBV7-2 and TRBJ1-3, with TRBD1 matching 8 bases. Per the germline V gene, CDR1 is SGHTA and CDR2 is FQGNSA. The CDR3 covers 15 residues. The CDR3 protein is CASSGQGYSGNTTYF. The CDR3 DNA follows: TGTGCCAGCAGTGGACAGGGCTACTCTGGAAACACCACATATTTT.

The gene calls are TRBV5-5 and TRBJ1-2; the match to TRBD1 covers 7 bases. With V trimmed by 0 bases and J by 6 bases, 2 bases remained unmatched. The CDR3 sequence is 13 residues long. The germline V gene encodes CDR1 SGHKS and CDR2 YYEKEE (reference sequence). The CDR3, as DNA: TGTGCCAGCAGCTTGGCGAGGGGGCATGGCTACACCTTC. It translates to CASSLARGHGYTF.

The chain is built from TRBV4-2 and TRBJ1-2, with a possible D match to TRBD1 (5 bases). V was clipped by 0 bases and J by 1 base, with 12 bases between them. The CDR3 is 16 amino acids. Looked up from germline, CDR1 is LGHNA and CDR2 is YNFKEQ. CDR3 protein: CASSQDLGADNYGYTF. CDR3 nucleotide sequence: TGTGCCAGCAGCCAAGATTTAGGGGCAGATAACTATGGCTACACCTTC.

V and J are TRBV9 and TRBJ2-7; D possibly corresponds to TRBD1 (5 bases). V lost 0 bases and J lost 7, with 14 bases in between. Germline V gene sequence: CDR1 SGDLS, CDR2 YYNGEE. This CDR3 has 14 residues. CDR3 DNA sequence: TGTGCCAGCAGCGTAGAGGGCAGGGTGGGGGAGCAGTACTTC. As protein: CASSVEGRVGEQYF.

The chain carries TRBV18 and TRBJ1-1; the D gene is possibly TRBD1 (6 bases). The CDR3 has 15 amino acids. V dropped 6 bases and J dropped 1 base, with 15 bases sitting between them. The germline CDR1 and CDR2 sequences are KGHSH and LQKENI. The chain's CDR3 is CASSPAGQANTEAFF. DNA of the CDR3: TGTGCCAGCTCCCCGGCGGGACAAGCGAACACTGAAGCTTTCTTT. Full variable domain (outside the CDR3, taken from reference TRBV18 and TRBJ1-1): NAGVMQNPRHLVRRRGQEARLRCSPMKGHSHVYWYRQLPEEGLKFMVYLQKENIIDESGMPKERFSAEFPKEGPSILRIQQVVRGDSAAYFCASSPAGQANTEAFFGQGTRLTVV.

The chain uses TRBV21-1 and TRBJ2-1. TRBV21-1 is a pseudogene. The CDR3 runs 13 residues. CDR3 sequence (DNA): TGTGCCAGCAGCAAAGGTGCATTAAATGAGCAGTTCTTC. This encodes CASSKGALNEQFF.

This chain links TRBV6-5 with TRBJ1-1; D ambiguous. The length of the CDR3 is 15 residues. Germline-derived CDR1 and CDR2 are MNHEY and SVGAGI. V was cut by 2 bases and J by 5 bases, with 15 bases left in between. The DNA for the CDR3 is TGTGCCAGCAGTTACGGCAGAAACCTTGGGACTGAAGCTTTCTTT. It codes for CASSYGRNLGTEAFF.

The chain carries TRBV18 and TRBJ2-7; D perhaps matches TRBD1 (5 bases). Trimming pared 4 bases from V and 5 bases from J, leaving 6 bases between. Germline loops: CDR1 KGHSH, CDR2 LQKENI. The CDR3 consists of 11 residues. The CDR3, as DNA: TGTGCCAGCTCACAGGGGCACGAGCAGTACTTC. It specifies CASSQGHEQYF.

The chain links TRBV14 to TRBJ2-1; D is perhaps TRBD1 or TRBD2 (6 bases each). The CDR3 is made up of 13 amino acids. Germline V CDR1 and CDR2: SGHDN, FVKESK. The germline V and J ends were trimmed by 0 bases and 9 bases, with 9 bases remaining between them. The chain's CDR3 is CASSQDGGPEQFF. CDR3 DNA sequence: TGTGCCAGCAGCCAAGATGGGGGGCCTGAGCAGTTCTTC.

V usage is TRBV2 and J usage is TRBJ1-5, with D perhaps TRBD1 (6 bases). The CDR3 has 14 residues. V shed 8 bases and J shed 3 bases, with 14 bases lying between them. Per the germline V gene, CDR1 is SNHLY and CDR2 is FYNNEI. The CDR3 sequence is CASEGGSYNQPQHF. In nucleotides, the CDR3 is TGTGCCAGCGAAGGGGGAAGTTACAATCAGCCCCAGCATTTT.

CDR3 amino acids: CASSPYSQGSQRGEQYF. The CDR3 bases are TGTGCCAGCTCACCCTATTCACAGGGGTCCCAAAGAGGCGAGCAGTACTTC. This chain links TRBV18 with TRBJ2-7, with TRBD1 matching 7 bases. CDR1 KGHSH and CDR2 LQKENI come from the germline V gene. Trimming cost V 3 bases and J 6 bases; bases outside gene matches: 17. This CDR3 is built from 17 residues.

This rearrangement joins TRBV5-4 to TRBJ2-2, with D hard to call. V was cut by 0 bases and J by 4 bases, with 4 bases left in between. From germline, CDR1 is SGHNT and CDR2 YYREEE (reference sequence). There are 13 residues in the CDR3. The CDR3 nucleotides read TGTGCCAGCAGCTTGGGCCTCACCGGGGAGCTGTTTTTT. Amino acid sequence: CASSLGLTGELFF.

The genes are TRBV11-2 and TRBJ1-4, with TRBD1 as a possible D gene (5 bases). The ends were cut back, 2 bases at V and 8 bases at J, with 18 bases in the middle. Germline lookup yields CDR1 SGHAT and CDR2 FQNNGV. The CDR3 totals 16 residues. Written as DNA, the CDR3 is TGTGCCAGCAGCTTAAGGGGCCAAGGGTTGTTGGAAAAACTGTTTTTT. Protein: CASSLRGQGLLEKLFF.

The chain employs TRBV18 and TRBJ2-5; D ambiguous. V was trimmed by 5 bases and J by 1 base, leaving 8 bases between them. This CDR3 has 13 amino acids. Germline CDR1 is KGHSH and CDR2 is LQKENI. The CDR3 region is CASSNSLQETQYF. For the CDR3, the DNA is TGTGCCAGCTCAAATTCCCTCCAAGAGACCCAGTACTTC.

This chain joins TRBV5-4 and TRBJ2-7, with 14 bases that match TRBD2. The CDR3 loop spans 18 amino acids. Germline assignment: CDR1 SGHNT and CDR2 YYREEE (reference sequence). V dropped 0 bases and J dropped 1; count of bases not matched to a gene: 6. The CDR3 region is CASSLGLAGGPGSYEQYF. As DNA, the CDR3 is TGTGCCAGCAGCTTGGGACTAGCGGGAGGGCCGGGATCCTACGAGCAGTACTTC. The variable domain in full, with the rest retrieved from reference TRBV5-4 and TRBJ2-7, is ETGVTQSPTHLIKTRGQQVTLRCSSQSGHNTVSWYQQALGQGPQFIFQYYREEENGRGNFPPRFSGLQFPNYSSELNVNALELDDSALYLCASSLGLAGGPGSYEQYFGPGTRLTVT.

The rearrangement links TRBV15 to TRBJ1-4; D is undetermined. Germline CDR1 is LNHNV and CDR2 is YYDKDF (reference sequence). V was clipped by 1 base and J by 8 bases, with 5 bases between them. The CDR3 spans 12 residues. This CDR3 is CATSRGGEKLFF. CDR3 nucleotide sequence: TGTGCCACCAGCAGAGGAGGGGAAAAACTGTTTTTT.

The rearrangement uses TRBV6-5 and TRBJ2-3, with TRBD1 as a possible D gene (6 bases). Germline CDR1 reads MNHEY; CDR2 reads SVGAGI. Trimming took off 2 bases at V and 6 bases at J, with 15 bases between the two ends. This CDR3 comprises 15 residues. The CDR3 nucleotides are TGTGCCAGCAGTTACCCAGAGGGGGTCGGTGATACGCAGTATTTT. This encodes CASSYPEGVGDTQYF.